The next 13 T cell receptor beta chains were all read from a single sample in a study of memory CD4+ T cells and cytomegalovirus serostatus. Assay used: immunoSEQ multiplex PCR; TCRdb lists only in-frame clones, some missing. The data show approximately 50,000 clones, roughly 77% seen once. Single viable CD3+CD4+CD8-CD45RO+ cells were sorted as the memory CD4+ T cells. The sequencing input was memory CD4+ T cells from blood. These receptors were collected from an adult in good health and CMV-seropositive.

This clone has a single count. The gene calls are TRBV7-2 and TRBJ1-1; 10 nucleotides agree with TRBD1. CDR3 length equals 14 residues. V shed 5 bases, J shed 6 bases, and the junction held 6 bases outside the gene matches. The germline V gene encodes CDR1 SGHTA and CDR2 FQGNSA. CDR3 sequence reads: CASSQRGQGPEAFF. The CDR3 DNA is TGTGCCAGCAGCCAACGGGGACAGGGGCCTGAAGCTTTCTTT.

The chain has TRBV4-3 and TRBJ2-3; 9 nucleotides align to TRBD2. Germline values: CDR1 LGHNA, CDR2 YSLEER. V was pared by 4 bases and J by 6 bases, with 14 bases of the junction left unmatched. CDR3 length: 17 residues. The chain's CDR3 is CASSPRLGGRAEDTQYF. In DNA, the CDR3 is TGCGCCAGCAGCCCGCGTTTGGGCGGGAGGGCCGAGGATACGCAGTATTTT.

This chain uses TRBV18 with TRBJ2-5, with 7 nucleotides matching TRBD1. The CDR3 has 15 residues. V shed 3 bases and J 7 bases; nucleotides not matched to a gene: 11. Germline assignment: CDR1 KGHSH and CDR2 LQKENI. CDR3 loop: CASSPKSQGYGTQYF. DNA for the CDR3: TGTGCCAGCTCACCGAAATCACAGGGGTACGGGACCCAGTACTTC.

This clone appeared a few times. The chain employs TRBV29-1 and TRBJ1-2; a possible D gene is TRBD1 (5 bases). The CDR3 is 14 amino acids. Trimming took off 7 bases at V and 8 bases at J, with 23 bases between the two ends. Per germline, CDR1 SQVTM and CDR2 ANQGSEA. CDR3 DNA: TGCAGCGCTTGGACCGGGGGAGGTTCTGGGGGCTACACCTTC. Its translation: CSAWTGGGSGGYTF. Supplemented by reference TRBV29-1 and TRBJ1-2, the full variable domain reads SAVISQKPSRDICQRGTSLTIQCQVDSQVTMMFWYRQQPGQSLTLIATANQGSEATYESGFVIDKFPISRPNLTFSTLTVSNMSPEDSSIYLCSAWTGGGSGGYTFGSGTRLTVV.

The CDR3 region has the DNA TGCGCCAGCAGCTACCAGGGGAGTTCAGATACGCAGTATTTT. Protein sequence: CASSYQGSSDTQYF. This chain joins TRBV5-1 and TRBJ2-3; tentatively, D is TRBD1 (6 bases). The CDR3 extends over 14 amino acids. V was cut by 3 bases and J by 4 bases, with 12 bases left in between. Germline CDR1 is SGHRS and CDR2 is YFSETQ.

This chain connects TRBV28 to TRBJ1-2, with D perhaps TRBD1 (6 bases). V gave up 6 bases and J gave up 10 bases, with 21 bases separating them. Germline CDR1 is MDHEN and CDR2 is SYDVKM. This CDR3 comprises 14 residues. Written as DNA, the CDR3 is TGTGCCAGCAGGGTCCCCAGCGCAGGGGTTTACTACACCTTC. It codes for CASRVPSAGVYYTF.

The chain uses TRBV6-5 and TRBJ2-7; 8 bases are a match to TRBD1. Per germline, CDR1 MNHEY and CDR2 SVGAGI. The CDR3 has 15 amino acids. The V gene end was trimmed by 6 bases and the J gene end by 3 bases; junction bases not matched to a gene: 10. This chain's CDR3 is CASRVSGTGFYEQYF. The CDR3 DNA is TGTGCCAGCAGAGTTTCCGGGACAGGTTTCTACGAGCAGTACTTC.

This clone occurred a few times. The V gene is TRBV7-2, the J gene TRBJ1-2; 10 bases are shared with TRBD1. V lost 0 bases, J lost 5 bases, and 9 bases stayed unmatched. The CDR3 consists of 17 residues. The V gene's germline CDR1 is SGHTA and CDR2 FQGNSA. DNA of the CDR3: TGTGCCAGCAGCTTAGCTAGGTTGGGGGACAGGGGATATGGCTACACCTTC. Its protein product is CASSLARLGDRGYGYTF.

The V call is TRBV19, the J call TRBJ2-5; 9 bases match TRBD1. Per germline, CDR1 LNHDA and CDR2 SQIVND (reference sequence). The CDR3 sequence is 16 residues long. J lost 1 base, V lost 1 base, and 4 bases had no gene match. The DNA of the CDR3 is TGTGCCAGTAGTATAGGGTGGGACAGGGTCCAAGAGACCCAGTACTTC. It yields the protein CASSIGWDRVQETQYF.

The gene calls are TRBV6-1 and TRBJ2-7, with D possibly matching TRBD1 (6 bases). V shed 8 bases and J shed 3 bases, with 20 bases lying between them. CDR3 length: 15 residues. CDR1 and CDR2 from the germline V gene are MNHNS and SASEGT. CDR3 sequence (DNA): TGTGCCAGCGTGAACACAGGGTTAGAAAACTACGAGCAGTACTTC. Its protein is CASVNTGLENYEQYF.

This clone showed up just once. The CDR3 here is CASSSARVTTNSYEQYF. Here the CDR3 DNA reads TGTGCCAGCAGTTCCGCGCGCGTTACTACCAACTCCTACGAGCAGTACTTC. The V gene is TRBV13, the J gene TRBJ2-7; D is ambiguous. Looked up from germline, CDR1 is PRHDT and CDR2 is FYEKMQ (reference sequence). Deletions cut 6 bases from V and 0 bases from J, with 21 bases between. This CDR3 spans 17 amino acids. Looking up the rest from reference TRBV13 and TRBJ2-7 gives the full variable domain: AAGVIQSPRHLIKEKRETATLKCYPIPRHDTVYWYQQGPGQDPQFLISFYEKMQSDKGSIPDRFSAQQFSDYHSELNMSSLELGDSALYFCASSSARVTTNSYEQYFGPGTRLTVT.

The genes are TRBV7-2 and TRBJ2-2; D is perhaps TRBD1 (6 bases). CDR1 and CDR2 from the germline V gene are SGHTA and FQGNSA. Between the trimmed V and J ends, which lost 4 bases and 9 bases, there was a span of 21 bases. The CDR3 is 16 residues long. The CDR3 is CASSSWGLGISRELFF. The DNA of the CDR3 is TGTGCCAGCAGCTCATGGGGGCTAGGCATAAGCCGGGAGCTGTTTTTT.

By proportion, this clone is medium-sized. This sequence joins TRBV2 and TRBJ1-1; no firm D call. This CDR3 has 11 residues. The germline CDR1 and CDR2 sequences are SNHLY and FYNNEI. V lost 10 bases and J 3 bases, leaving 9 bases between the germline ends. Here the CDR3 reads CATIMDTEAFF. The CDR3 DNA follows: TGTGCCACCATCATGGACACTGAAGCTTTCTTT. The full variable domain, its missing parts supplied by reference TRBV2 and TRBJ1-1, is EPEVTQTPSHQVTQMGQEVILRCVPISNHLYFYWYRQILGQKVEFLVSFYNNEISEKSEIFDDQFSVERPDGSNFTLKIRSTKLEDSAMYFCATIMDTEAFFGQGTRLTVV.